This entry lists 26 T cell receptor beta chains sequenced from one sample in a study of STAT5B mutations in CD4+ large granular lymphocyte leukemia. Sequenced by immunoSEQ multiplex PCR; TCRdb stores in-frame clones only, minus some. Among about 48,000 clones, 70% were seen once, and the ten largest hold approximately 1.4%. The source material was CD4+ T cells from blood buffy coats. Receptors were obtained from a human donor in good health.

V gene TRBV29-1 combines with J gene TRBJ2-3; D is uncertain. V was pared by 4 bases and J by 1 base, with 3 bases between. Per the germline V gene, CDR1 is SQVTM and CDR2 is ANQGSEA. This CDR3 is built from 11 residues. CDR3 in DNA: TGCAGCGTTGGGGGCACAGATACGCAGTATTTT. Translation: CSVGGTDTQYF.

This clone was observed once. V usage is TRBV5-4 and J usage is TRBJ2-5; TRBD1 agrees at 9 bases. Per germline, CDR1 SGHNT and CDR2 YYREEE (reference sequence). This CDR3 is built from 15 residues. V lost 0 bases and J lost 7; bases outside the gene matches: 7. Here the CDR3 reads CASSLEIQGAATQYF. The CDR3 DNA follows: TGTGCCAGCAGCTTGGAAATACAGGGGGCCGCGACCCAGTACTTC.

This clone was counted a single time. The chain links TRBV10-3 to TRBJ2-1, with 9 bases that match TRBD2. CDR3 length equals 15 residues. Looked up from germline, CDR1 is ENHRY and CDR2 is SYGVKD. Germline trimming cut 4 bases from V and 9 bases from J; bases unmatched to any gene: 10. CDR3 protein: CAISVRSGLASEQFF. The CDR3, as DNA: TGTGCCATCAGTGTACGGTCGGGACTAGCTAGTGAGCAGTTCTTC.

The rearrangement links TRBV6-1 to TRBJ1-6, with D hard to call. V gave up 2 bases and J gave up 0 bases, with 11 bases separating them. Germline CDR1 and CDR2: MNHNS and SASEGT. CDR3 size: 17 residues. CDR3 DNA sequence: TGTGCCAGCAGTGAACAGGAAGCCGACTCCTATAATTCACCCCTCCACTTT. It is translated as CASSEQEADSYNSPLHF.

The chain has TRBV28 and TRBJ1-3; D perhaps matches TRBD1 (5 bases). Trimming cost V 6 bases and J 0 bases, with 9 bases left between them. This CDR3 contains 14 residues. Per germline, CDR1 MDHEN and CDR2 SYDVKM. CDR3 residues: CASSHRSSGNTIYF. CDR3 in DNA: TGTGCCAGCAGCCACAGGAGCTCTGGAAACACCATATATTTT.

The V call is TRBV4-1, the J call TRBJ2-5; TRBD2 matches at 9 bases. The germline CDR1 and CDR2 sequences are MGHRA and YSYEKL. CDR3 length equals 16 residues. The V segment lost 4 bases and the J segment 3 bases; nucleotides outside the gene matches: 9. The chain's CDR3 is CASSPGAGGREETQYF. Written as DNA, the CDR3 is TGCGCCAGCAGCCCTGGAGCGGGGGGCCGGGAAGAGACCCAGTACTTC.

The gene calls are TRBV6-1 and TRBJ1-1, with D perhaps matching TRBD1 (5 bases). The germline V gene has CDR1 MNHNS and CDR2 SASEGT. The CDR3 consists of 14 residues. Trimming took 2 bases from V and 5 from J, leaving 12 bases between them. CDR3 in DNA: TGTGCCAGCAGTGAACAGGGAACCGGAACTGAAGCTTTCTTT. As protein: CASSEQGTGTEAFF.

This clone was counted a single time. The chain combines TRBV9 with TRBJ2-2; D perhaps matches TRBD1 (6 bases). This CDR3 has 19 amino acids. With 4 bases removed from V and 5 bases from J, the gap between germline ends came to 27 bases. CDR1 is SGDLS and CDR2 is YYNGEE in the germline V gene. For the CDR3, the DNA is TGTGCCAGCAGCCGCTCGGTTCCTGGGGGCGGCAGGGTAACCGGGGAGCTGTTTTTT. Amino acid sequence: CASSRSVPGGGRVTGELFF.

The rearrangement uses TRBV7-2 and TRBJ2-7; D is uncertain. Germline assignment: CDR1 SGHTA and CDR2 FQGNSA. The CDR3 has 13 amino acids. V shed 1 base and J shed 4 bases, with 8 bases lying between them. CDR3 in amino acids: CASSLGVGYEQYF. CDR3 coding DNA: TGTGCCAGCAGCTTAGGGGTTGGTTACGAGCAGTACTTC.

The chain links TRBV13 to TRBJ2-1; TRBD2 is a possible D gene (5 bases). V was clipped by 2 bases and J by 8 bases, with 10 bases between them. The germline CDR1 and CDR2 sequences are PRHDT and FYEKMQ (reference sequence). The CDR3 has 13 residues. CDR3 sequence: CASSLYGKHEQFF. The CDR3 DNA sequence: TGTGCCAGCAGCTTATACGGGAAGCATGAGCAGTTCTTC.

CDR3 nucleotides: TGTGCCAGCAGCTTGTTTATTTTCTGGACCCAGTACTTC. Its translation is CASSLFIFWTQYF. J is TRBJ2-5 and V is TRBV5-5; D remains unclear. CDR3 length equals 13 residues. The V and J ends lost 1 base and 7 bases respectively, with 11 bases between them. Germline CDR1 SGHKS, CDR2 YYEKEE (reference sequence).

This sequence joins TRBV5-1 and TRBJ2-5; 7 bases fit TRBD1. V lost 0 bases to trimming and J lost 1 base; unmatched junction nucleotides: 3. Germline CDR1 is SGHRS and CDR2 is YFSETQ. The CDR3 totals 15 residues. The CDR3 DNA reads TGCGCCAGCAGCTTGGGGGACAGCGGCCAAGAGACCCAGTACTTC. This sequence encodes CASSLGDSGQETQYF.

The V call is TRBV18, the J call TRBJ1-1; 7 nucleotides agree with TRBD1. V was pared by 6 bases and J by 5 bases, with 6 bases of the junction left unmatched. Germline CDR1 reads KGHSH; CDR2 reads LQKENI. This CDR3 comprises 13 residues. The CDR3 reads CASSRQGTTEAFF. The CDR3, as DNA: TGTGCCAGCTCTCGACAGGGCACAACTGAAGCTTTCTTT.

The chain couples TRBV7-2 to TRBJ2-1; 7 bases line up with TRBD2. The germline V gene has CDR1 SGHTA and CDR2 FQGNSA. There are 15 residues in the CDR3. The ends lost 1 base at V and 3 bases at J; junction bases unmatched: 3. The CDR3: CASSLDPSGYNEQFF. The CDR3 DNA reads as TGTGCCAGCAGCTTAGATCCTAGCGGCTACAATGAGCAGTTCTTC.

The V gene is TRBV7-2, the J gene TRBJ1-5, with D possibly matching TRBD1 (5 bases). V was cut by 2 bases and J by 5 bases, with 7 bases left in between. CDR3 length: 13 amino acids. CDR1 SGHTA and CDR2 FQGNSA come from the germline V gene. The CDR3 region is CASSLQTDQPQHF. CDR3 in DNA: TGTGCCAGCAGCTTACAGACAGATCAGCCCCAGCATTTT.

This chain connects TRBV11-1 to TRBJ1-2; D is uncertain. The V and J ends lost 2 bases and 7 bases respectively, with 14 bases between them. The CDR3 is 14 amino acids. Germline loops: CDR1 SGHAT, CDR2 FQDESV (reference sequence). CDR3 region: CASSLQSTMGGYTF. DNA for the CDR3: TGTGCCAGCAGCTTACAAAGTACGATGGGTGGCTACACCTTC.

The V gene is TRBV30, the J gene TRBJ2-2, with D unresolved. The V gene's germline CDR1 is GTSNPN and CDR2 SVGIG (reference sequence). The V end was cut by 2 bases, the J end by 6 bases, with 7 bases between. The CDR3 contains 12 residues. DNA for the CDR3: TGTGCCTGGAGTTGGTGGTCCGGGGAGCTGTTTTTT. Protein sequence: CAWSWWSGELFF.

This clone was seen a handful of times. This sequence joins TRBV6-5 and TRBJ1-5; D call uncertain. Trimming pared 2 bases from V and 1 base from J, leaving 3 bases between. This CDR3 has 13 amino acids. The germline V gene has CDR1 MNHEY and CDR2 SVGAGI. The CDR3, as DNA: TGTGCCAGCAGTTACGACAGCAATCAGCCCCAGCATTTT. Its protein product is CASSYDSNQPQHF.

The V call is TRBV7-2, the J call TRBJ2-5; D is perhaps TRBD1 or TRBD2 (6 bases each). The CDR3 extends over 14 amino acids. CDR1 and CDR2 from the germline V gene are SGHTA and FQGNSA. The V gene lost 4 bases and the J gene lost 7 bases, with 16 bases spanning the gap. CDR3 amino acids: CASSSDGGWGTQYF. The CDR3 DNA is TGTGCCAGCAGCTCGGACGGGGGCTGGGGGACCCAGTACTTC.

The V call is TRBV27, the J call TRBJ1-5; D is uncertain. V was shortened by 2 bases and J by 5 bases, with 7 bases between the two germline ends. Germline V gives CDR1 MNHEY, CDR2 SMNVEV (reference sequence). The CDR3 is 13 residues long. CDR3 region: CASSLVYDQPQHF. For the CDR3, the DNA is TGTGCCAGCAGTTTAGTGTACGATCAGCCCCAGCATTTT.

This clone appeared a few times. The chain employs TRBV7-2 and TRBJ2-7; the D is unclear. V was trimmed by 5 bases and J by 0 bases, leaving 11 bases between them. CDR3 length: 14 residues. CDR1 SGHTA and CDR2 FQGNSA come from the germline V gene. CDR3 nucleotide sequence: TGTGCCAGCAGCGGCGACGGAGACTCCTACGAGCAGTACGTC. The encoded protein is CASSGDGDSYEQYV.

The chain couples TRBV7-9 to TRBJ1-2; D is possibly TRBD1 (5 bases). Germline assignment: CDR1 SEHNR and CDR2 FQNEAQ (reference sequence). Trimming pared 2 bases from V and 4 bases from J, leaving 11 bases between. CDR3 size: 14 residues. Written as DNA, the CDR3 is TGTGCCAGCAGCTTACGATTGGGGACCTATGGCTACACCTTC. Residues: CASSLRLGTYGYTF.

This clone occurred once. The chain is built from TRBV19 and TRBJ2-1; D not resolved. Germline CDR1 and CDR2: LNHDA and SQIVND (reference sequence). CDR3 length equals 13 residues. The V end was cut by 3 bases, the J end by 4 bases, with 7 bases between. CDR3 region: CASSMVAYNEQFF. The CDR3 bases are TGTGCCAGTAGTATGGTCGCATACAATGAGCAGTTCTTC.

CDR3 residues: CASSSTGENTEAFF. The CDR3 DNA sequence: TGTGCCAGCAGCTCAACAGGGGAGAACACTGAAGCTTTCTTT. J is TRBJ1-1 and V is TRBV6-5, with 7 bases identical to TRBD1. Germline V gene lookup returns CDR1 MNHEY and CDR2 SVGAGI. Unmatched junction bases numbered 5, after V lost 6 bases and J lost 1 base. This CDR3 is built from 14 residues.

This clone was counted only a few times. The CDR3 DNA follows: TGTGCCAGCAGTTTTCAGAACACCGGGGAGCTGTTTTTT. Amino acid sequence: CASSFQNTGELFF. The chain carries TRBV28 and TRBJ2-2; the D is unclear. From germline, CDR1 is MDHEN and CDR2 SYDVKM. The CDR3 runs 13 residues. Trimming removed 3 bases at V and 1 base at J, with 3 bases between.

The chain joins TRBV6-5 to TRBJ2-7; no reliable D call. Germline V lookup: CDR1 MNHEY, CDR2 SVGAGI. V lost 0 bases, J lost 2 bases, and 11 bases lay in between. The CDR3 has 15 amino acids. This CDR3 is CASSYSSAGAYEQYF. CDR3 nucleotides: TGTGCCAGCAGTTACTCGTCGGCAGGTGCCTACGAGCAGTACTTC.